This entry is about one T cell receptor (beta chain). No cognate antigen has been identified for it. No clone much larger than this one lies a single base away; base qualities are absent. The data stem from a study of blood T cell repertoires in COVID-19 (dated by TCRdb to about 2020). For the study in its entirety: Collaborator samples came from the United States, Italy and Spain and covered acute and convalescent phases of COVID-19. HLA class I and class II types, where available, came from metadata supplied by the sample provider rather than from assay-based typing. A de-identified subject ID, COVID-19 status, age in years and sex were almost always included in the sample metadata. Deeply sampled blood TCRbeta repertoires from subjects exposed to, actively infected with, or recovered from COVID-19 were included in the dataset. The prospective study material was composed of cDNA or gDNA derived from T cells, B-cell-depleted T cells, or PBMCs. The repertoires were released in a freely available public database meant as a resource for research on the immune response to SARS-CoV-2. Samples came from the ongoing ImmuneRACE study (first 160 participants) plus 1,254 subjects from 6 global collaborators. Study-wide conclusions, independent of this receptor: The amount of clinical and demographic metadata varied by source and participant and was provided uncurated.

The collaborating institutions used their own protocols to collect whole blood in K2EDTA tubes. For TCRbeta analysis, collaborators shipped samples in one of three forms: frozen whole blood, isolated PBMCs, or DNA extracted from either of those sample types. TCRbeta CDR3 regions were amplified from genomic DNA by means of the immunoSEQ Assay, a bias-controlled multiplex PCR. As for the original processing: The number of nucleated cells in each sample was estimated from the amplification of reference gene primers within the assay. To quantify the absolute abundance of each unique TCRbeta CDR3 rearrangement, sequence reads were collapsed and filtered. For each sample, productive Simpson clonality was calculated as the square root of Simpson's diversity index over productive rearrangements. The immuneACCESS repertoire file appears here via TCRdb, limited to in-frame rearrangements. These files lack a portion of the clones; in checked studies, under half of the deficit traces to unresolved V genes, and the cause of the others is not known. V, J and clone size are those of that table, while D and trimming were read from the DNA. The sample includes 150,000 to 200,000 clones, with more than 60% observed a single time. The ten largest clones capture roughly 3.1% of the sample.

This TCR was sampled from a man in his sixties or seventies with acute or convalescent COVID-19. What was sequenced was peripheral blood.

The DNA reads as follows: TGTGCCAGTAGTCCTGGGGAAGCTAGCGGGAGGGTTTGGAGCAAAAACATTCAGTACTTC. Translation gives CASSPGEASGRVWSKNIQYF. This receptor chain uses TRBV19 and TRBJ2-4; TRBD2 agrees with 12 junctional bases. The V end gives up 5 bases and the J end 3 bases, leaving 17 bases in the junction not matched to a gene. The CDR3 covers 20 residues, taking in both the cysteine and the phenylalanine. Only CDR3 DNA remains: 60 bases, in frame from the first base. CDR1 and CDR2 were assigned from the germline V gene (reference sequence) as LNHDA and SQIVND.